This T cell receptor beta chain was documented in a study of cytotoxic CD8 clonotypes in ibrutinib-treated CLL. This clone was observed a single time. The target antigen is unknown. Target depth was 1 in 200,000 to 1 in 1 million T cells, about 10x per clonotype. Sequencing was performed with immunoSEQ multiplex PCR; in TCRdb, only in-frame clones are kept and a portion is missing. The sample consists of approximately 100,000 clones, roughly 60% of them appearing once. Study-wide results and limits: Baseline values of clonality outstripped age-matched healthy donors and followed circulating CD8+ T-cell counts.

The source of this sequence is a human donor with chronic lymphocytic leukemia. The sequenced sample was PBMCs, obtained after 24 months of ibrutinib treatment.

The CDR3 DNA is TGTGCCAGCAGATCCGGGACAGTGAACACTGAAGCTTTCTTT. Its protein is CASRSGTVNTEAFF. This sequence joins TRBV2 and TRBJ1-1; 7 bases fit TRBD1. The CDR3 consists of 14 residues. Germline loops: CDR1 SNHLY, CDR2 FYNNEI. The V gene end was trimmed by 6 bases and the J gene end by 0 bases; junction bases not matched to a gene: 4.